Following are 20 T cell receptor beta chains from one sample sequenced in a study of blood T cells in healthy people across ages. Alongside a J-beta primer mix, a sample-barcoded 5' primer served in a second PCR lasting about 7 to 12 cycles. In TCRdb, the 5' RACE reads were re-called with MiXCR into one record per CDR3 protein. The sample yields over a million distinct CDR3 sequences, roughly 45% seen once. The source material was blood. These receptors were obtained from an older woman in good health.

This clonotype was observed a few times. This sequence joins TRBV2 and TRBJ2-7; D is perhaps TRBD1 or TRBD2 (5 bases each). The CDR3 is 14 amino acids. Trimming removed 6 bases from V and 0 bases from J, with 12 bases in between. Germline loops: CDR1 SNHLY, CDR2 FYNNEI. This chain's CDR3 is CASRREGSSYEQYF. The CDR3 DNA reads as TGTGCCAGCAGGCGCGAGGGGAGCTCCTACGAGCAGTACTTC.

The chain couples TRBV5-1 to TRBJ2-6; no clear D. The V end lost 0 bases, the J end lost 2 bases, and 12 bases lay between the germline ends. This CDR3 is 17 amino acids long. Looked up from germline, CDR1 is SGHRS and CDR2 is YFSETQ. CDR3 nucleotides: TGCGCCAGCAGCTTGGGGGCCCAGGCCCCTGGGGCCAACGTCCTGACTTTC. It yields the protein CASSLGAQAPGANVLTF.

The rearrangement uses TRBV28 and TRBJ1-4; D unresolved. The CDR3 contains 15 residues. CDR1 and CDR2 (germline): MDHEN, SYDVKM. V was cut by 6 bases and J by 7 bases, with 18 bases left in between. The CDR3 DNA is TGTGCCAGCAGCGAGGACCCACATGGGAGTGAAAAACTGTTTTTT. This sequence encodes CASSEDPHGSEKLFF.

The V and J genes are TRBV7-6 and TRBJ2-2; D gene ambiguous. Trimming removed 1 base at V and 3 bases at J, with 12 bases between. The CDR3 consists of 16 residues. From germline, CDR1 is SGHVS and CDR2 FNYEAQ. The CDR3 loop is CASSLGDGLYTGELFF. The CDR3 DNA reads TGTGCCAGCAGCTTAGGTGACGGGTTATACACCGGGGAGCTGTTTTTT.

This clonotype was observed a handful of times. The chain combines TRBV30 with TRBJ1-4; a weak D match, TRBD1 (6 bases). Trimming stripped 4 bases from V and 0 bases from J, with 15 bases between. The CDR3 is 16 amino acids. The germline V gene has CDR1 GTSNPN and CDR2 SVGIG (reference sequence). The CDR3 DNA follows: TGTGCCTGGACCGCCGACAGGACCCCAACTAATGAAAAACTGTTTTTT. This codes for CAWTADRTPTNEKLFF.

Note on this clonotype: A much larger clonotype is one base distant, so this may be a read error. CDR3 nucleotide sequence: TGTGTCAGCAGCTTAAGAGCGGGAGGGGGCTCCCAAGGAGAGCAGTACTTC. Encoded protein: CVSSLRAGGGSQGEQYF. The chain has TRBV7-3 and TRBJ2-5; 10 bases are shared with TRBD2. Germline V gene data show CDR1 as SGHTA and CDR2 as FQGTGA. The CDR3 spans 17 residues.

There are a few counts of this clonotype. The rearrangement uses TRBV29-1 and TRBJ2-1; D remains unclear. This CDR3 comprises 14 residues. V lost 0 bases and J 1 base, leaving 7 bases between the germline ends. Looked up from germline, CDR1 is SQVTM and CDR2 is ANQGSEA. The CDR3 region is CSVEEMGSYNEQFF. As DNA, the CDR3 is TGCAGCGTTGAAGAAATGGGTTCCTACAATGAGCAGTTCTTC.

This clonotype is a singleton in its sample. The J gene is TRBJ1-2, the V gene TRBV27; TRBD1 might be the D (5 bases). The V end was cut by 2 bases, the J end by 4 bases, with 11 bases between. Per germline, CDR1 MNHEY and CDR2 SMNVEV (reference sequence). This CDR3 region has 14 residues. DNA for the CDR3: TGTGCCAGCAGTTTAGCGTCAGGGAGCTATGGCTACACCTTC. Translated: CASSLASGSYGYTF.

This rearrangement joins TRBV5-1 to TRBJ1-1, with 7 bases fitting TRBD1. The CDR3 consists of 15 residues. Germline V gene sequence: CDR1 SGHRS, CDR2 YFSETQ. V was clipped by 3 bases and J by 1 base; unmatched bases: 6. CDR3 nucleotide sequence: TGCGCCAGCAGCTCCCAGACAGGGTCGAACACTGAAGCTTTCTTT. Translation gives CASSSQTGSNTEAFF.

In DNA form, the CDR3 reads TGCAGTGCGGATAATGCGGGAGATACGCAGTATTTT. Encoded protein: CSADNAGDTQYF. V is TRBV20-1 and J is TRBJ2-3, with D maybe TRBD2 (5 bases). This CDR3 is 12 amino acids long. The V gene's germline CDR1 is DFQATT and CDR2 SNEGSKA (reference sequence). The V and J ends lost 6 bases and 5 bases respectively, with 12 bases between them.

This chain uses TRBV18 with TRBJ2-5, with 10 positions matching TRBD1. The germline gives CDR1 KGHSH, CDR2 LQKENI. V shed 3 bases and J 5 bases; nucleotides not matched to a gene: 3. The CDR3 length is 14 residues. The CDR3 region is CASSPGQGYETQYF. The CDR3 bases are TGTGCCAGCTCACCGGGACAGGGGTATGAGACCCAGTACTTC.

There are a few counts of this clonotype. The chain couples TRBV20-1 to TRBJ1-5; TRBD1 is a possible D gene (5 bases). This CDR3 is built from 13 residues. The germline V gene has CDR1 DFQATT and CDR2 SNEGSKA (reference sequence). Trimming took 6 bases from V and 5 from J, leaving 14 bases between them. The chain's CDR3 is CSAQMGTYQPQHF. DNA of the CDR3: TGCAGTGCCCAAATGGGGACGTATCAGCCCCAGCATTTT.

The chain links TRBV12-3 or TRBV12-4 to TRBJ2-1, with 8 positions matching TRBD2. This CDR3 is built from 14 residues. The junction had 6 bases not matched to a gene; V was cut back by 6 bases and J by 5 bases. The CDR3 loop reads CASSRGTRNNEQFF. The CDR3 coding sequence is TGTGCCAGCAGCCGCGGGACTAGGAACAATGAGCAGTTCTTC.

This clonotype came up a few times. This rearrangement joins TRBV5-1 to TRBJ2-1, with TRBD2 matching 16 bases. The CDR3 runs to 16 residues. V was clipped by 6 bases and J by 7 bases; unmatched bases: 7. Germline V CDR1 and CDR2: SGHRS, YFSETQ. Written as DNA, the CDR3 is TGCGCCAGCACAGGGGGACTAGCGGGAGGGTGGAATGAGCAGTTCTTC. Its protein is CASTGGLAGGWNEQFF.

The V and J genes are TRBV5-1 and TRBJ2-1; 9 bases fit TRBD1. In germline, CDR1 is SGHRS, CDR2 YFSETQ. This CDR3 spans 20 amino acids. Losses at the gene ends were 0 bases for V and 5 bases for J; bases not matched to a gene: 18. This CDR3 reads CASSLGGRYLWDRANNEQFF. CDR3 DNA sequence: TGCGCCAGCAGCTTGGGCGGTCGGTATTTGTGGGACAGGGCTAACAATGAGCAGTTCTTC.

V and J are TRBV29-1 and TRBJ2-7; D perhaps matches TRBD1 (6 bases). Trimming stripped 6 bases from V and 3 bases from J, with 18 bases between. The CDR3 loop spans 14 amino acids. Germline V gene lookup returns CDR1 SQVTM and CDR2 ANQGSEA. CDR3 in DNA: TGCAGCGTGCCCACAGGGAAAGGCGACTACGAGCAGTACTTC. Protein product: CSVPTGKGDYEQYF.

In its sample, this clonotype was seen a few times. The chain is built from TRBV12-3 or TRBV12-4 and TRBJ2-3; 8 bases align to TRBD2. Trimming took 5 bases from V and 2 from J; bases not matched to a gene: 9. The CDR3 loop spans 16 amino acids. Here the CDR3 reads CASSPRTSKHTDTQYF. CDR3 DNA: TGTGCCAGCAGTCCCAGGACTAGCAAACACACAGATACGCAGTATTTT.

This sequence joins TRBV4-2 and TRBJ2-1; weak D call: TRBD1 (5 bases). V lost 2 bases and J 0 bases, leaving 11 bases between the germline ends. The CDR3 extends over 16 amino acids. From germline, CDR1 is LGHNA and CDR2 YNFKEQ. Here the CDR3 DNA reads TGTGCCAGCAGCCAACCCGACAGAAGCTCCTACAATGAGCAGTTCTTC. Translating gives CASSQPDRSSYNEQFF.

This clonotype turned up a few times. The gene calls are TRBV11-2 and TRBJ2-7; 8 bases are a match to TRBD1. There are 14 residues in the CDR3. The V and J ends lost 3 bases and 6 bases, in that order; junction bases with no gene match: 7. Germline V lookup: CDR1 SGHAT, CDR2 FQNNGV. CDR3 in DNA: TGTGCCAGCAGCTTGACAGGGGTTCCCGGCGAGCAGTACTTC. It specifies CASSLTGVPGEQYF.

The chain has TRBV21-1 and TRBJ2-6; the table calls TRBD2, which could not be checked here. TRBV21-1 is deemed a pseudogene. This CDR3 has 19 residues. The CDR3 spells CASSKLWGARHAGANVLTF. The CDR3 nucleotides are TGTGCCAGCAGCAAATTGTGGGGAGCTAGACACGCTGGGGCCAACGTCCTGACTTTC.